The rows below give T cell receptor beta chains drawn from one sample of a study of cytotoxic CD8 clonotypes in ibrutinib-treated CLL. Sequencing used immunoSEQ multiplex PCR; TCRdb keeps in-frame clones, though not all of them. The data hold 140,000 to 150,000 clones, with roughly 76% observed a single time. The sample here was PBMCs, taken after 24 months of ibrutinib treatment. The receptors come from a human donor with chronic lymphocytic leukemia. Both conserved end residues are part of each CDR3. D genes are given only for firm matches. Clone sizes are given selectively: once, few, many, or a class where the clone is expanded.

v_call,clone_size,d_call,j_call,cdr3_aa,cdr3_nt
TRBV7-2,NA,NA,TRBJ2-6,CASSPGGSGANVLTF,TGTGCCAGCAGCCCCGGGGGCTCTGGGGCCAACGTCCTGACTTTC
TRBV7-3,NA,NA,TRBJ1-1,CASSYRLSEAFF,TGTGCCAGCAGCTACCGACTCTCGGAAGCTTTCTTT
TRBV18,NA,NA,TRBJ2-1,CASSPYRQGGGSYNEQFF,TGTGCCAGCTCACCATATCGCCAGGGCGGTGGCTCCTACAATGAGCAGTTCTTC
TRBV27,NA,NA,TRBJ2-7,CASSSFGTNYEQYF,TGTGCCAGCAGTTCTTTTGGGACCAACTACGAGCAGTACTTC
TRBV6-1,NA,NA,TRBJ1-4,CASRRQTNEKLFF,TGTGCCAGCCGAAGACAGACAAATGAAAAACTGTTTTTT
TRBV7-3,NA,TRBD1,TRBJ1-2,CASSPRDRDGYTF,TGTGCCAGCAGCCCCAGGGACAGGGATGGCTACACCTTC
TRBV6-5,NA,NA,TRBJ1-2,CASSPWGGYTF,TGTGCCAGCAGCCCCTGGGGGGGCTACACCTTC
TRBV6-6,NA,TRBD1,TRBJ1-4,CASSPTGTGGEKLFF,TGTGCCAGCAGTCCGACCGGGACAGGGGGTGAAAAACTGTTTTTT
TRBV5-1,once,NA,TRBJ1-5,CASSLTGEHQPQHF,TGCGCCAGCAGCTTAACAGGAGAGCATCAGCCCCAGCATTTT
TRBV2,NA,NA,TRBJ2-1,CASRSYGTYNEQFF,TGTGCCAGCAGGTCGTACGGAACCTACAATGAGCAGTTCTTC
TRBV9,NA,TRBD2,TRBJ2-5,CASSEGTSLGQETQYF,TGTGCCAGCAGCGAGGGGACTAGCCTGGGGCAAGAGACCCAGTACTTC
TRBV6-6,NA,NA,TRBJ1-1,CASTPGMANTEAFF,TGTGCCAGCACCCCAGGGATGGCGAACACTGAAGCTTTCTTT
TRBV19,NA,TRBD2,TRBJ2-5,CASSATSGGDQYF,TGTGCCAGTAGTGCCACTAGCGGGGGGGACCAGTACTTC
TRBV2,NA,TRBD1,TRBJ1-4,CASSDRGPNEKLFF,TGTGCCAGCAGTGACAGGGGGCCTAATGAAAAACTGTTTTTT
TRBV28,few,TRBD1,TRBJ1-6,CASTPGQGGSPLHF,TGTGCCAGCACGCCTGGACAGGGCGGATCACCCCTCCACTTT
TRBV4-3,once,NA,TRBJ2-2,CASSQGGGAGELFF,TGCGCCAGCAGCCAAGGAGGGGGGGCCGGGGAGCTGTTTTTT
TRBV9,NA,NA,TRBJ2-2,CASSVAHPQAAGELFF,TGTGCCAGCAGCGTAGCTCACCCCCAAGCGGCCGGGGAGCTGTTTTTT
TRBV7-2,NA,TRBD2,TRBJ2-1,CASSEPGLAEQEQFF,TGTGCCAGCAGCGAACCGGGACTAGCGGAACAGGAGCAGTTCTTC
TRBV5-1,NA,NA,TRBJ2-5,CASSPGLGSLGETQYF,TGCGCCAGCAGCCCCGGTCTGGGGTCCCTTGGGGAGACCCAGTACTTC
TRBV11-1,NA,TRBD2,TRBJ2-6,CASSPRVAGFSGANVLTF,TGTGCCAGCAGCCCTAGGGTAGCGGGATTCTCTGGGGCCAACGTCCTGACTTTC
TRBV7-2,NA,NA,TRBJ2-4,CASSTAGINIQYF,TGTGCCAGCAGCACTGCCGGGATAAACATTCAGTACTTC
TRBV6-5,once,NA,TRBJ1-1,CASRPIRDTNTEAFF,TGTGCCAGCAGACCCATCCGGGACACGAACACTGAAGCTTTCTTT
TRBV6-6,NA,TRBD1,TRBJ1-1,CASNDGRQGGAFF,TGTGCCAGCAACGACGGTCGACAGGGTGGAGCTTTCTTT
TRBV5-1,once,TRBD2,TRBJ2-1,CASTKGAGGHNEQFF,TGCGCCAGCACCAAGGGCGCGGGAGGCCACAATGAGCAGTTCTTC
TRBV2,NA,TRBD1,TRBJ2-2,CASSGAGGDTGELFF,TGTGCCAGCAGTGGCGCAGGGGGTGATACCGGGGAGCTGTTTTTT
TRBV6-4,NA,TRBD2,TRBJ2-2,CASSPGGPDTGELFF,TGTGCCAGCAGCCCGGGGGGGCCGGACACCGGGGAGCTGTTTTTT
TRBV7-6,NA,TRBD1,TRBJ2-3,CASSSRQGITDTQYF,TGTGCCAGCAGCTCAAGACAGGGGATCACAGATACGCAGTATTTT
TRBV29-1,NA,NA,TRBJ2-7,CSVQTAGVEQYF,TGCAGCGTTCAAACTGCAGGGGTCGAGCAGTACTTC
TRBV11-2,NA,NA,TRBJ2-3,CASSPGWGSGDTQYF,TGTGCCAGCAGCCCCGGGTGGGGCTCTGGGGATACGCAGTATTTT
TRBV10-3,once,TRBD1,TRBJ1-3,CATGQSHSGNTIYF,TGTGCCACGGGACAGTCCCACTCTGGAAACACCATATATTTT
TRBV5-1,NA,NA,TRBJ2-7,CASSLGGHLSYEQYF,TGCGCCAGCAGCTTGGGGGGACACCTTTCCTACGAGCAGTACTTC
TRBV23-1,NA,NA,TRBJ2-2,CASSQSTADNTGELFF,TGCGCCAGCAGTCAATCAACGGCAGATAACACCGGGGAGCTGTTTTTT
TRBV5-1,NA,NA,TRBJ2-3,CASSPPLEGGTDTQYF,TGCGCCAGCAGCCCACCCTTGGAAGGGGGCACAGATACGCAGTATTTT
TRBV18,NA,TRBD1,TRBJ1-1,CASSPPGQGSEAFF,TGTGCCAGCTCACCACCCGGACAGGGGAGTGAAGCTTTCTTT
TRBV2,NA,NA,TRBJ2-5,CASIPPLGGPRETQYF,TGTGCCAGCATTCCCCCCCTGGGGGGGCCCCGGGAGACCCAGTACTTC